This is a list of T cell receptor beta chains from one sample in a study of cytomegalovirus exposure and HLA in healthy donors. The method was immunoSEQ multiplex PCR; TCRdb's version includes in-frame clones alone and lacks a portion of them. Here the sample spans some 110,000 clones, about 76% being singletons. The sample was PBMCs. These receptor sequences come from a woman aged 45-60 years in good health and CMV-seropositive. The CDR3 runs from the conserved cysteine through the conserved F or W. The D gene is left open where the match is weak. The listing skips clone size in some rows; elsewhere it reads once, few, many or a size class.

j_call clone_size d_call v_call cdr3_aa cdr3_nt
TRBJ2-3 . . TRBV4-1 CASSQDPGDTQYF TGCGCCAGCAGCCAAGATCCAGGGGATACGCAGTATTTT
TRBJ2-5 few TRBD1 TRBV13 CASSLFPGQFIDGTQYF TGTGCCAGCAGCTTATTCCCGGGACAGTTCATCGATGGGACCCAGTACTTC
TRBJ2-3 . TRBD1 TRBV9 CASSVGTGRDTQYF TGTGCCAGCAGCGTAGGGACAGGGCGGGATACGCAGTATTTT
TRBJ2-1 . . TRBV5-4 CASSVRDKSNEQFF TGTGCCAGCAGCGTCCGGGACAAGTCCAATGAGCAGTTCTTC
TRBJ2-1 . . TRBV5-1 CASSLGGTGTREQFF TGCGCCAGCAGCTTGGGGGGCACAGGGACCAGGGAGCAGTTCTTC
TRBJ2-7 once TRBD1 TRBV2 CASSEPGQGVLEQYF TGTGCCAGCAGTGAACCGGGACAGGGGGTTCTCGAGCAGTACTTC
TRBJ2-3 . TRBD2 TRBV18 CASSTTSGGGVGTDTQYF TGTGCCAGCTCAACGACTAGCGGGGGGGGCGTGGGCACAGATACGCAGTATTTT
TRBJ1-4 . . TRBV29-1 CSVGGAGGSYEKLFF TGCAGCGTTGGGGGCGCGGGGGGATCGTATGAAAAACTGTTTTTT
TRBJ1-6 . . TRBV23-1 CASSQSDLVIEGSYNSPLHF TGCGCCAGCAGTCAATCGGATCTCGTTATCGAGGGCTCCTATAATTCACCCCTCCACTTT
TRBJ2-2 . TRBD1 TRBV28 CASSYTQGQGSGELFF TGTGCCAGCAGTTACACGCAGGGACAGGGGTCCGGGGAGCTGTTTTTT
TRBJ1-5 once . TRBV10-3 CAISDRVGNQPQHF TGTGCCATCAGTGACAGGGTCGGCAATCAGCCCCAGCATTTT
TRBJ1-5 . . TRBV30 CAWSVQGPQPQHF TGTGCCTGGAGTGTACAGGGCCCTCAGCCCCAGCATTTT
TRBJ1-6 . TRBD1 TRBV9 CASSVVRDRLRSPLHF TGTGCCAGCAGCGTAGTAAGGGACAGGCTTCGTTCACCCCTCCACTTT
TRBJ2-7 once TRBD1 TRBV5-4 CASSVRDRGPLGYEQYF TGTGCCAGCAGCGTCCGGGACAGAGGACCCCTAGGGTACGAGCAGTACTTC
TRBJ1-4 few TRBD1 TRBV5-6 CASSPSRDRILNEKLFF TGTGCCAGCAGCCCGTCCCGGGACAGGATTCTTAATGAAAAACTGTTTTTT
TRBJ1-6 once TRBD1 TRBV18 CASSPIGQGQNSPLHF TGTGCCAGCTCACCCATCGGACAGGGGCAAAATTCACCCCTCCACTTT
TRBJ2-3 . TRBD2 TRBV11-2 CASSLTRLAGGTDTQYF TGTGCCAGCAGTTTGACTAGACTAGCGGGAGGCACAGATACGCAGTATTTT
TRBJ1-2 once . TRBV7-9 CASSSGTPGYTF TGTGCCAGCAGCTCCGGGACTCCTGGCTACACCTTC
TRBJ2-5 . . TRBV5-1 CASSTMLARETQYF TGCGCCAGCAGCACTATGCTCGCGAGGGAGACCCAGTACTTC
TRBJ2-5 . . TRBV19 CASSLGGSQETQYF TGTGCCAGTAGCCTCGGGGGATCCCAAGAGACCCAGTACTTC
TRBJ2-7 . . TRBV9 CASSVGHRAIHEQYF TGTGCCAGCAGCGTAGGGCACAGGGCGATACACGAGCAGTACTTC
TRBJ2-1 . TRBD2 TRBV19 CASSSPGGSRYNEQFF TGTGCCAGTAGTTCCCCCGGCGGGAGCCGTTACAATGAGCAGTTCTTC
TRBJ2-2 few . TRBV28 CASSLEVSRTGELFF TGTGCCAGCAGTTTAGAAGTTTCGCGGACCGGGGAGCTGTTTTTT
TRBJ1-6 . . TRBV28 CASSFSPTSSYNSPLHF TGTGCCAGCAGTTTTTCTCCAACGAGCTCCTATAATTCACCCCTCCACTTT
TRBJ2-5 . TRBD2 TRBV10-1 CASSEFPPLAGGCETQYF TGCGCCAGCAGTGAGTTTCCCCCACTAGCGGGGGGATGTGAGACCCAGTACTTC
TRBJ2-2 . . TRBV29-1 CSVGGTGELFF TGCAGCGTCGGGGGCACCGGGGAGCTGTTTTTT
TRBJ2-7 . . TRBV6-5 CASSPQGTYEQYF TGTGCCAGCAGCCCACAGGGTACCTACGAGCAGTACTTC
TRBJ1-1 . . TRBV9 CASSVAGAPNTEAFF TGTGCCAGCAGCGTAGCAGGGGCGCCGAACACTGAAGCTTTCTTT
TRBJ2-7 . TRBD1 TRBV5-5 CASSFGGQNFPYEQYF TGTGCCAGCAGCTTTGGGGGACAGAACTTCCCCTACGAGCAGTACTTC
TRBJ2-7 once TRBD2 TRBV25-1 CASSEAPGGYVQYF TGTGCCAGCAGTGAAGCGCCCGGGGGGTACGTGCAGTACTTC
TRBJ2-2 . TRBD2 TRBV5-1 CASSVLGLAGIGTGELFF TGCGCCAGCAGCGTTCTAGGACTAGCGGGGATCGGCACCGGGGAGCTGTTTTTT
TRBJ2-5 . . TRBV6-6 CASSYSRREETQYF TGTGCCAGCAGTTACTCGAGGAGGGAGGAGACCCAGTACTTC
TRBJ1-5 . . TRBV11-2 CASSLGQSSNQPQHF TGTGCCAGCAGCTTAGGGCAGTCTAGCAATCAGCCCCAGCATTTT
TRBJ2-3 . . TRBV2 CASRGGGTDTQYF TGTGCCAGTAGGGGGGGCGGGACAGATACGCAGTATTTT
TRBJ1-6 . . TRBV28 CASSALRGSYNSPLHF TGTGCCAGCAGCGCCCTTCGGGGTTCTTATAATTCACCCCTCCACTTT
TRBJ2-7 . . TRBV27 CASSLTSYEQYF TGTGCCAGCAGTTTAACTTCCTACGAGCAGTACTTC
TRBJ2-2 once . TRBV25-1 CASSRTNTGELFF TGTGCCAGCAGCCGAACTAACACCGGGGAGCTGTTTTTT
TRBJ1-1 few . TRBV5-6 CASSSDAGQTNTEAFF TGTGCCAGCAGCTCCGATGCCGGACAGACCAACACTGAAGCTTTCTTT
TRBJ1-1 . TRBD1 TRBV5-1 CASSLAGQGSGNTEAFF TGCGCCAGCAGCTTGGCGGGACAGGGGAGCGGGAACACTGAAGCTTTCTTT
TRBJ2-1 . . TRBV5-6 CASSLYVRGEQFF TGTGCCAGCAGCTTGTATGTTCGGGGGGAGCAGTTCTTC
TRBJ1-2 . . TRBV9 CASSVGQTYGYTF TGTGCCAGCAGCGTAGGACAGACCTATGGCTACACCTTC
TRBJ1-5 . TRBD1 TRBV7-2 CASSLGTGASNQPQHF TGTGCCAGCAGCTTAGGGACAGGGGCTAGCAATCAGCCCCAGCATTTT
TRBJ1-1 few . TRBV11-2 CASSLRGRHTEAFF TGTGCCAGCAGCTTGCGAGGGAGGCACACTGAAGCTTTCTTT
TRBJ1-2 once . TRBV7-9 CSSSLSGDYGYTF TGTTCCAGCAGCTTATCAGGGGACTATGGCTACACCTTC